The 23 T cell receptor beta chains reported below all come from one sample, sequenced in a study of T cell repertoires in cytomegalovirus infection. A single record per CDR3 protein comes from TCRdb applying MiXCR to the reads. The repertoire holds 680,000 or so distinct CDR3 sequences, with about 33% as singletons. Their recognized antigens are unknown. The sequencing used cultured PBMCs, collected from culture after CMV antigen stimulation. Receptors were obtained from a human donor in good health (CMV status not recorded). Some clones in this sample may be carry-over from other donors' samples.

This clonotype was counted between two and nine times. The V call is TRBV14, the J call TRBJ2-7; the match to TRBD2 covers 7 bases. V lost 1 base, J lost 6 bases, and 6 bases stayed unmatched. This CDR3 has 14 residues. Germline CDR1 is SGHDN and CDR2 is FVKESK. Here the CDR3 DNA reads TGTGCCAGCAGCCAAGGACTAGCCCGTGGCGAGCAGTACTTC. Protein product: CASSQGLARGEQYF.

There are many counts of this clonotype. The chain employs TRBV7-2 and TRBJ2-1; 13 bases are a match to TRBD2. Germline V gene sequence: CDR1 SGHTA, CDR2 FQGNSA. Germline trimming cut 0 bases from V and 2 bases from J; bases unmatched to any gene: 4. CDR3 length: 18 amino acids. CDR3 sequence reads: CASSLATSGRWTYNEQFF. The CDR3 nucleotides are TGTGCCAGCAGCTTAGCGACTAGCGGGAGGTGGACCTACAATGAGCAGTTCTTC.

This clonotype showed up just a few times. This chain connects TRBV12-5 to TRBJ2-1; D remains ambiguous. V lost 3 bases and J 8 bases, leaving 11 bases between the germline ends. CDR3 length: 13 amino acids. CDR1 and CDR2 from the germline V gene are LGHNT and FRNRAP. Here the CDR3 reads CASGFSRYHEQFF. The CDR3 DNA follows: TGTGCTAGTGGTTTTAGTAGGTACCATGAGCAGTTCTTC.

The chain combines TRBV28 with TRBJ2-4; 7 positions agree with TRBD2. J was trimmed by 7 bases and V by 4 bases; bases with no gene match: 7. The CDR3 length is 14 residues. Germline CDR1 MDHEN, CDR2 SYDVKM. This chain's CDR3 is CASSSPLGGNIQYF. CDR3 nucleotides: TGTGCCAGCAGTTCCCCCCTGGGAGGGAACATTCAGTACTTC.

The chain has TRBV10-3 and TRBJ2-5; 10 bases align to TRBD2. Trimming cost V 0 bases and J 1 base; bases outside gene matches: 14. This CDR3 has 20 amino acids. Germline loops: CDR1 ENHRY, CDR2 SYGVKD. This CDR3 is CAISESWLAGDPRSQETQYF. In DNA, the CDR3 is TGTGCCATCAGTGAGTCTTGGCTAGCGGGGGATCCACGGTCCCAAGAGACCCAGTACTTC.

With respect to this clonotype: A much larger clone differs from this one at a single base, so this may be a read error. V gene TRBV7-9 combines with J gene TRBJ1-4; 7 bases map to TRBD1. Germline V gives CDR1 SEHNR, CDR2 FQNEAQ (reference sequence). Trimming at V came to 7 bases and at J to 0 bases, leaving 5 bases not matched to a gene. This CDR3 region has 15 residues. This CDR3 is CASTDRDATNEKLFF. Written as DNA, the CDR3 is TGTGCCAGCACCGACAGGGACGCAACTAATGAAAAACTGTTTTTT.

Only a few counts were recorded for this clonotype. This sequence joins TRBV7-4 and TRBJ2-7; TRBD2 agrees at 9 bases. The CDR3 loop spans 15 amino acids. Germline assignment: CDR1 SGHVT and CDR2 SQSDAQ. V dropped 2 bases and J dropped 6; count of bases not matched to a gene: 8. This CDR3 is CASSLLSSGIGEQYF. For the CDR3, the DNA is TGTGCCAGCAGCTTATTATCTAGCGGGATCGGCGAGCAGTACTTC.

This clonotype has only a few counts. The chain has TRBV2 and TRBJ2-1, with 8 positions matching TRBD1. Trimming at V came to 4 bases and at J to 15 bases, leaving 8 bases not matched to a gene. CDR3 length equals 12 residues. CDR1 is SNHLY, CDR2 FYNNEI, per germline. The CDR3 DNA sequence: TGTGCCAGCAGTGGCGCACAGGGGGTTCCGTTCTTC. It specifies CASSGAQGVPFF.

This clonotype turned up a few times. The chain uses TRBV7-9 and TRBJ1-1; the D gene is possibly TRBD1 (5 bases). Trimming cost V 5 bases and J 0 bases, with 13 bases left between them. Germline-derived CDR1 and CDR2 are SEHNR and FQNEAQ (reference sequence). The CDR3 spans 15 residues. In DNA, the CDR3 is TGTGCCAGCAGCCGACTGACAGCCATGAACACTGAAGCTTTCTTT. It specifies CASSRLTAMNTEAFF.

Ten or more counts support this clonotype. The genes are TRBV6-1 and TRBJ1-2; D uncertain. Germline V gene data show CDR1 as MNHNS and CDR2 as SASEGT. CDR3 length: 14 amino acids. The V end lost 5 bases, the J end lost 8 bases, and 18 bases lay between the germline ends. CDR3 nucleotide sequence: TGTGCCAGCAGTCCCCCGAAGAGAGTGGGCGGCTACACCTTC. Translating gives CASSPPKRVGGYTF.

The chain employs TRBV7-2 and TRBJ2-7, with 13 bases that match TRBD2. This CDR3 contains 17 residues. Germline-derived CDR1 and CDR2 are SGHTA and FQGNSA. V shed 2 bases, J shed 5 bases, and the junction held 9 bases outside the gene matches. As DNA, the CDR3 is TGTGCCAGCAGCTTATTGCCGGGACTAGCGGGGAAAAACGAGCAGTACTTC. The encoded protein is CASSLLPGLAGKNEQYF.

The V and J genes are TRBV7-2 and TRBJ1-5; D possibly corresponds to TRBD1 (6 bases). This CDR3 contains 15 residues. V lost 5 bases to trimming and J lost 7 bases, with 18 bases between them. Per germline, CDR1 SGHTA and CDR2 FQGNSA. The CDR3 loop is CASSPRLGGGQPQHF. The CDR3 DNA reads as TGTGCCAGCAGCCCCCGTCTTGGGGGCGGGCAGCCCCAGCATTTT.

This clonotype was seen ten or more times. The chain carries TRBV7-2 and TRBJ1-2; no reliable D call. The CDR3 covers 13 residues. V was trimmed by 1 base and J by 3 bases, leaving 6 bases between them. Germline V gene lookup returns CDR1 SGHTA and CDR2 FQGNSA. CDR3 bases: TGTGCCAGCAGCTTAGGGTTCGACTATGGCTACACCTTC. This encodes CASSLGFDYGYTF.

The chain is built from TRBV19 and TRBJ1-5; perhaps TRBD1 as D (5 bases). This CDR3 comprises 14 residues. Trimming took off 5 bases at V and 13 bases at J, with 21 bases between the two ends. Germline-derived CDR1 and CDR2 are LNHDA and SQIVND (reference sequence). The CDR3 coding sequence is TGTGCCAGTAGTTTATCCTCCGGCGGGGGACCGCAGCATTTT. It encodes CASSLSSGGGPQHF.

The gene calls are TRBV6-2 or TRBV6-3 and TRBJ2-7; D is unclear. The germline V gene has CDR1 MNHEY and CDR2 SVGEGT. The V end was cut by 2 bases, the J end by 5 bases, with 7 bases between. The CDR3 sequence is 12 residues long. CDR3 nucleotides: TGTGCCAGCAGTTACCGGGTTCACGAGCAGTACTTC. This encodes CASSYRVHEQYF.

The CDR3 loop reads CASSQEYEYEQYF. CDR3 sequence (DNA): TGCGCCAGCAGCCAAGAATACGAATACGAGCAGTACTTC. V gene TRBV4-1 combines with J gene TRBJ2-7; D unresolved. The CDR3 totals 13 residues. V was trimmed by 0 bases and J by 4 bases, leaving 7 bases between them. Germline V gene data show CDR1 as MGHRA and CDR2 as YSYEKL.

The chain links TRBV7-2 to TRBJ2-3, with TRBD1 as a possible D gene (6 bases). V gave up 2 bases and J gave up 4 bases, with 19 bases separating them. The CDR3 consists of 17 residues. The V gene's germline CDR1 is SGHTA and CDR2 FQGNSA. CDR3 in amino acids: CASSLLQGSWRPDTQYF. DNA for the CDR3: TGTGCCAGCAGCTTATTGCAGGGGAGTTGGAGGCCAGATACGCAGTATTTT.

The rearrangement joins TRBV19 to TRBJ2-7; weak D call: TRBD2 (6 bases). The CDR3 is 13 amino acids. The V and J ends lost 5 bases and 2 bases respectively, with 10 bases between them. The germline V gene has CDR1 LNHDA and CDR2 SQIVND (reference sequence). The CDR3 DNA is TGTGCCAGTAGTGGGGCGGGGACCTACGAGCAGTACTTC. Its translation: CASSGAGTYEQYF.

The rearrangement links TRBV11-3 to TRBJ2-3; D not certain. The CDR3 is 15 amino acids. The germline V gene has CDR1 SGHNT and CDR2 YENEEA. Trimming took 1 base from V and 5 from J, leaving 13 bases between them. CDR3 residues: CASSLGLSSEDTQYF. CDR3 sequence (DNA): TGTGCCAGCAGCTTAGGCCTTAGTTCGGAAGATACGCAGTATTTT.

In its sample, this clonotype was seen a few times. The chain has TRBV7-9 and TRBJ1-4; D is undetermined. The CDR3 extends over 16 amino acids. Trimming took 8 bases from V and 4 from J, leaving 20 bases between them. Germline V CDR1 and CDR2: SEHNR, FQNEAQ (reference sequence). CDR3 loop: CASEMANLANNEKLFF. The CDR3 DNA reads TGTGCCAGCGAAATGGCGAACTTGGCGAATAATGAAAAACTGTTTTTT.

The J gene is TRBJ2-3, the V gene TRBV5-4; 8 positions agree with TRBD2. With 4 bases clipped from V and 5 bases from J, the junction kept 9 bases outside the gene matches. The CDR3 sequence is 15 residues long. The V gene's germline CDR1 is SGHNT and CDR2 YYREEE (reference sequence). The CDR3 protein is CASSPSGSGRDTQYF. DNA of the CDR3: TGTGCCAGCAGCCCAAGCGGGAGTGGCAGAGATACGCAGTATTTT.

V gene TRBV7-2 combines with J gene TRBJ2-7, with unresolved D. The V and J ends lost 4 bases and 6 bases respectively, with 10 bases between them. CDR1 is SGHTA, CDR2 FQGNSA, per germline. The CDR3 has 12 residues. The CDR3 nucleotides read TGTGCCAGCAGCTCCGGAATAGGCGAGCAGTACTTC. Translation: CASSSGIGEQYF.

Only a few counts were recorded for this clonotype. This chain links TRBV2 with TRBJ1-1; D possibly corresponds to TRBD1 (6 bases). Trimming stripped 7 bases from V and 0 bases from J, with 18 bases between. The CDR3 has 16 amino acids. Looked up from germline, CDR1 is SNHLY and CDR2 is FYNNEI. Here the CDR3 DNA reads TGTGCCAGCACCCCTACATGGGGGGGCATGAACACTGAAGCTTTCTTT. It yields the protein CASTPTWGGMNTEAFF.